Listed below are T cell receptor beta chains from one sample, sequenced in a study of identical twins. TCRdb re-analysed the 5' RACE reads in MiXCR, keeping a single row per CDR3 protein. The profile covers 400,000 to 650,000 distinct CDR3 sequences, with roughly a fifth appearing a single time and about 0.99% taken by the ten largest. This sample was shared with a second study, whose subject was T cells expressing NK-cell markers.

Input material: CD4+ T cells sorted from blood. These receptors all stem from a woman younger than 30 in good health. CDR3s include the opening cysteine and the closing phenylalanine or tryptophan. D genes are given only for firm matches. Clone size is stated in some rows and not others, as once, few, many or a class when expanded.

TGTGCCAGCAGCTCCGGACAGGGTTTGAGCACCGGGGAGCTGTTTTTT | CASSSGQGLSTGELFF | few | TRBD1 | TRBJ2-2 | TRBV7-9
TGTGCCAGCAGCTTAGCCGCGTCGGAGACCCAGTACTTC | CASSLAASETQYF | few | . | TRBJ2-5 | TRBV7-2
TGCGCCAGCAGCCCGCTAGCGGGGGCCGACACAGATACGCAGTATTTT | CASSPLAGADTDTQYF | . | TRBD2 | TRBJ2-3 | TRBV5-1
TGCAGCGTTGGACGGGCGAACACTGAAGCTTTCTTT | CSVGRANTEAFF | many | . | TRBJ1-1 | TRBV29-1
TGTGCCAGCAGCTTCGGGCTAGGTAGCACAGATACGCAGTATTTT | CASSFGLGSTDTQYF | few | . | TRBJ2-3 | TRBV7-2
TGTGCCAGCAGTTGGCCCGGGGGGTTTACGCAGTATTTT | CASSWPGGFTQYF | few | TRBD2 | TRBJ2-3 | TRBV12-3/TRBV12-4
TGTGCCAGCAGCCATTTAGCGGGGGGCACAGATACGCAGTATTTT | CASSHLAGGTDTQYF | . | TRBD2 | TRBJ2-3 | TRBV3-1
TGCAGTGCTAGGCCCTGGACTAGCGGGGAAAATGAGCAGTTCTTC | CSARPWTSGENEQFF | few | TRBD2 | TRBJ2-1 | TRBV20-1
TGTGCCAGCAGCCCCATCGAGGGCGGGGAGCTGTTTTTT | CASSPIEGGELFF | few | . | TRBJ2-2 | TRBV9
TGCAGTGCTTTTGGACTAGCGGACAACAATGAGCAGTTCTTC | CSAFGLADNNEQFF | many | TRBD2 | TRBJ2-1 | TRBV20-1
TGCAGTGCGTCCCAGGATAATGAAAAACTGTTTTTT | CSASQDNEKLFF | few | . | TRBJ1-4 | TRBV20-1
TGCAGTGCTCTGGTAGCGAGAACGAACGGGGACCTGTTTTTT | CSALVARTNGDLFF | . | . | TRBJ2-2 | TRBV20-1
TGTGCCACCAGTGCCAAGGCGGGCAGGCCACCCTACAATGAGCAGTTCTTC | CATSAKAGRPPYNEQFF | few | . | TRBJ2-1 | TRBV24-1
TGCAGTGCTAGACGCGGGTCCGAGCGGCAGTACTTC | CSARRGSERQYF | . | . | TRBJ2-7 | TRBV20-1
TGTGCCAGCAGATCCACAGGGAACCAGCCCCAGCATTTT | CASRSTGNQPQHF | . | . | TRBJ1-5 | TRBV12-3/TRBV12-4
TGTGCCATCAAAATTAGCGGGGGCCAAAGAGATACGCAGTATTTT | CAIKISGGQRDTQYF | . | TRBD2 | TRBJ2-3 | TRBV10-3
TGCAGTGCTAGGGGGGTAGCTCTCAATGAGCAGTTCTTC | CSARGVALNEQFF | . | . | TRBJ2-1 | TRBV20-1
TGTGCCGTGTGGGATTGGCGGGGGGCTGGCACAGATACGCAGTATTTT | CAVWDWRGAGTDTQYF | few | TRBD2 | TRBJ2-3 | TRBV6-1
TGCGCCACCGTCCGAGGGAGCCCAGAGGAGACCCAGTACTTC | CATVRGSPEETQYF | . | . | TRBJ2-5 | TRBV10-2